These T cell receptor beta chains were read from a single sample in a study of T cell clonotyping in hematopoietic cell transplantation. Assay used: immunoSEQ multiplex PCR; TCRdb lists only in-frame clones, some missing. The sample has roughly 13,000 clones, around 94% seen once. The sequencing used PBMCs, collected 30 days after allogeneic stem cell transplant. The receptors derive from a male patient in his sixties who had an allogeneic stem cell transplant from an unrelated donor, so the T cells may come from the graft donor. Some clones in this sample may be carry-over from other donors' samples. CDR3s include the opening cysteine and the closing phenylalanine or tryptophan. The D gene is left open where the match is weak. Expanded clones are given a class, and other clones once, few, many or no size at all.

CASSHWDRERGYTF,TGTGCCAGCAGTCACTGGGACAGGGAACGGGGCTACACCTTC,14,TRBJ1-2,TRBV6-1,.,TRBD1
CASSLGVAPVEGTQYF,TGTGCCAGCAGCTTAGGTGTAGCCCCGGTAGAGGGGACCCAGTACTTC,16,TRBJ2-5,TRBV11-2,.,.
CAISENLGFYGYTF,TGTGCCATCAGTGAGAACCTTGGATTCTATGGCTACACCTTC,14,TRBJ1-2,TRBV10-3,.,.
CSVGQGRGYGYTF,TGCAGCGTAGGACAGGGGAGGGGCTATGGCTACACCTTC,13,TRBJ1-2,TRBV29-1,.,TRBD1
CASSPSGQSNQPQHF,TGTGCCAGCAGCCCGTCGGGACAAAGCAATCAGCCCCAGCATTTT,15,TRBJ1-5,TRBV4-2,.,.
CAISWTGNTEAFF,TGTGCCATCAGCTGGACAGGGAACACTGAAGCTTTCTTT,13,TRBJ1-1,TRBV10-3,once,TRBD1
CASRAGQGTGNQPQHF,TGTGCCAGCAGGGCGGGACAGGGAACGGGCAATCAGCCCCAGCATTTT,16,TRBJ1-5,TRBV2,.,TRBD1
CASSRDGPYEQYF,TGTGCCAGCAGCAGGGACGGGCCCTACGAGCAGTACTTC,13,TRBJ2-7,TRBV7-9,.,.
CASSEVENTGELFF,TGTGCCAGCAGTGAAGTGGAGAACACCGGGGAGCTGTTTTTT,14,TRBJ2-2,TRBV2,.,.
CASSVMPSSAEAFF,TGTGCCAGCAGCGTTATGCCCTCAAGCGCTGAAGCTTTCTTT,14,TRBJ1-1,TRBV7-3,.,.
CSVGMGEVIF,TGCAGCGTTGGAATGGGGGAGGTAATCTTC,10,TRBJ2-1,TRBV29-1,once,.
CASGGEGIGQPQHF,TGTGCCAGCGGGGGGGAGGGTATCGGTCAGCCCCAGCATTTT,14,TRBJ1-5,TRBV7-2,.,.
CASSPQGQSYGYTF,TGTGCCAGCAGCCCCCAAGGACAGAGCTATGGCTACACCTTC,14,TRBJ1-2,TRBV5-4,.,.
CASSLVWDRANTGELFF,TGTGCCAGCAGCTTAGTTTGGGACAGGGCGAACACCGGGGAGCTGTTTTTT,17,TRBJ2-2,TRBV11-3,.,TRBD1
CASSQTGVTEAFF,TGTGCCAGCTCGCAGACGGGGGTCACTGAAGCTTTCTTT,13,TRBJ1-1,TRBV18,.,.
CASLFYGGVQETQYF,TGTGCTAGTCTATTTTACGGGGGGGTACAAGAGACCCAGTACTTC,15,TRBJ2-5,TRBV12-5,.,TRBD2
CASSYEDRHNSPLHF,TGTGCCAGCAGTTACGAAGACAGGCATAATTCACCCCTCCACTTT,15,TRBJ1-6,TRBV6-5,.,.
CASSTPIGRLGGYTF,TGTGCCAGTAGTACCCCGATCGGAAGGTTGGGGGGTTACACCTTC,15,TRBJ1-2,TRBV19,.,.
CSGGHPEQFF,TGCAGCGGGGGACATCCTGAGCAGTTCTTC,10,TRBJ2-1,TRBV29-1,.,.
CASARDSNQPQHF,TGTGCCAGCGCCCGGGACAGTAATCAGCCCCAGCATTTT,13,TRBJ1-5,TRBV2,.,TRBD1
CASSRGPEIYTF,TGTGCCAGCAGCAGGGGACCCGAAATATACACCTTC,12,TRBJ1-2,TRBV9,few,.
CASSVSGAGNTIYF,TGTGCCAGCAGCGTATCGGGGGCAGGAAACACCATATATTTT,14,TRBJ1-3,TRBV7-6,few,.
CASSLTPGQIYGYTF,TGTGCCAGCAGTCTTACCCCGGGACAGATCTATGGCTACACCTTC,15,TRBJ1-2,TRBV6-5,.,TRBD1
CASSVRDRSYEQYF,TGTGCCAGCAGCGTCCGGGACCGATCCTACGAGCAGTACTTC,14,TRBJ2-7,TRBV9,.,.
CASSEGPYGNTEAFF,TGTGCCAGCAGCGAGGGACCCTACGGGAACACTGAAGCTTTCTTT,15,TRBJ1-1,TRBV9,.,.
CASTRNRLSISNQPQHF,TGTGCCAGTACGAGGAACAGGCTCTCCATTAGCAATCAGCCCCAGCATTTT,17,TRBJ1-5,TRBV19,.,.
CASSEGNAGTQYF,TGTGCCAGCAGTGAGGGGAACGCGGGGACCCAGTACTTC,13,TRBJ2-5,TRBV2,.,.
CASSFSRGTGGKTGELFF,TGTGCCAGCAGCTTCTCGAGAGGGACAGGGGGCAAAACCGGGGAGCTGTTTTTT,18,TRBJ2-2,TRBV14,.,TRBD1
CASSSNTDGTQYF,TGTGCCAGCAGCTCAAACACGGACGGGACCCAGTACTTC,13,TRBJ2-5,TRBV7-9,.,.
CASRLGQMEPQHF,TGTGCCAGCAGACTAGGACAGATGGAGCCCCAGCATTTT,13,TRBJ1-5,TRBV6-4,.,.
CASSPGLGLPKAYGYTF,TGTGCCAGTAGCCCGGGACTCGGATTGCCAAAAGCCTATGGCTACACCTTC,17,TRBJ1-2,TRBV19,.,.
CASSSSDSINQPQHF,TGTGCCAGCAGTTCCTCCGACAGCATCAATCAGCCCCAGCATTTT,15,TRBJ1-5,TRBV5-8,.,.
CASSASGLDTQYF,TGTGCCAGCAGCGCCAGCGGTTTAGACACGCAGTATTTT,13,TRBJ2-3,TRBV13,.,.
CAISDTGNERETQYF,TGTGCCATCAGTGATACCGGGAACGAAAGAGAGACCCAGTACTTC,15,TRBJ2-5,TRBV10-3,once,.
CASRAGVHEQYF,TGTGCCAGCAGAGCAGGGGTCCACGAGCAGTACTTC,12,TRBJ2-7,TRBV2,.,.
CASSLGGGQGDTQYF,TGTGCCAGCAGCCTGGGAGGGGGGCAGGGAGATACGCAGTATTTT,15,TRBJ2-3,TRBV5-4,.,.
CASSQEVGGTDTQYF,TGCGCCAGCAGCCAAGAAGTTGGGGGGACAGATACGCAGTATTTT,15,TRBJ2-3,TRBV4-3,medium-sized,.
CASSPVQTGKSEAFF,TGTGCCAGCTCACCAGTTCAGACAGGGAAATCTGAAGCTTTCTTT,15,TRBJ1-1,TRBV18,.,TRBD1
CASSRGAGPSNQPQHF,TGTGCCAGCTCAAGGGGGGCAGGACCTAGCAATCAGCCCCAGCATTTT,16,TRBJ1-5,TRBV2,.,.
CASSFGTGLNQPQHF,TGTGCCAGTAGTTTCGGGACAGGGTTGAATCAGCCCCAGCATTTT,15,TRBJ1-5,TRBV19,.,TRBD1
CASSRQGNTEAFF,TGTGCCAGCAGCCGACAGGGGAACACTGAAGCTTTCTTT,13,TRBJ1-1,TRBV6-1,.,TRBD1
CASSFGGADETQYF,TGCGCCAGCAGCTTCGGGGGGGCCGATGAGACCCAGTACTTC,14,TRBJ2-5,TRBV5-1,.,TRBD2
CASSIDHGGLQPQHF,TGTGCCAGTAGTATAGATCACGGGGGATTGCAGCCCCAGCATTTT,15,TRBJ1-5,TRBV19,.,.
CASTGTSGQETQYF,TGCGCCAGCACAGGGACTAGCGGACAAGAGACCCAGTACTTC,14,TRBJ2-5,TRBV5-1,once,TRBD2
CSVWTASEAFF,TGCAGCGTCTGGACAGCCAGTGAAGCTTTCTTT,11,TRBJ1-1,TRBV29-1,.,.
CASSLGVNNEQFF,TGCGCCAGCAGTCTCGGGGTCAACAATGAGCAGTTCTTC,13,TRBJ2-1,TRBV5-1,.,.
CASSLQGLDYGYTF,TGTGCCAGCAGCTTACAGGGGTTGGACTATGGCTACACCTTC,14,TRBJ1-2,TRBV7-2,.,.
CASSPRQGQYF,TGTGCCAGCAGCCCAAGACAGGGACAGTACTTC,11,TRBJ2-7,TRBV5-8,.,TRBD1